This TCR beta chain was observed in a study of T cell changes during pregnancy in multiple sclerosis. This CDR3 region has 12 residues. V lost 5 bases to trimming and J lost 7 bases; unmatched junction nucleotides: 4. CDR1 and CDR2 from the germline V gene are SEHNR and FQNEAQ (reference sequence). Sequencing used immunoSEQ multiplex PCR; TCRdb keeps in-frame clones, though not all of them. The sample shows 20,000 or so clones, roughly 85% of them seen only once. This chain joins TRBV7-9 and TRBJ2-7, with TRBD1 matching 8 bases. Sequenced here: CD8+ T cells from peripheral blood mononuclear cells, sampled in the third trimester of pregnancy. This clonotype originated in a female donor in good health, enrolled as a control in a pregnancy study. The CDR3 sequence: CASSQGAEEQYF. The CDR3 nucleotides are TGTGCCAGCAGCCAGGGGGCGGAAGAGCAGTACTTC.